The 20 T cell receptor beta chains below come from one sample, sequenced in a study of PD-L1 blockade in urothelial cancer. Produced via immunoSEQ multiplex PCR; TCRdb's table is partial and in-frame only. The table shows 100,000 to 150,000 clones, with approximately 88% occurring only once. Time point noted: pretreatment peripheral blood. The input for sequencing was PBMCs, taken around atezolizumab (anti-PD-L1) treatment. The receptors stem from a man over 45 with urothelial cancer.

The chain couples TRBV5-6 to TRBJ2-1; 9 bases are shared with TRBD1. V trimming: 2 bases; J trimming: 8 bases; junction bases outside the gene matches: 8. Germline values: CDR1 SGHDT, CDR2 YYEEEE. The CDR3 length is 15 residues. The CDR3 DNA reads as TGTGCCAGCAGCTTACCGGGACAGGGTGTCCATGAGCAGTTCTTC. Translated, it gives CASSLPGQGVHEQFF.

The chain employs TRBV2 and TRBJ1-2, with 8 bases identical to TRBD1. The V gene's germline CDR1 is SNHLY and CDR2 FYNNEI. J gave up 7 bases and V 8 bases, and 12 bases lay outside the gene matches. CDR3 length: 14 residues. The CDR3 DNA follows: TGTGCCAGCGACGGACAGGGAATGGCTCTTGGCTACACCTTC. Its protein product is CASDGQGMALGYTF.

The V gene is TRBV19, the J gene TRBJ1-5; D is unclear. The germline gives CDR1 LNHDA, CDR2 SQIVND (reference sequence). The CDR3 contains 16 residues. The V gene lost 2 bases and the J gene lost 7 bases, with 18 bases spanning the gap. The CDR3, as DNA: TGTGCCAGTAGTATAAGACACGGGGAGAGATTGCAGCCCCAGCATTTT. It yields the protein CASSIRHGERLQPQHF.

The chain uses TRBV27 and TRBJ2-3; 8 bases match TRBD2. Looked up from germline, CDR1 is MNHEY and CDR2 is SMNVEV (reference sequence). The V gene end was trimmed by 2 bases and the J gene end by 5 bases; junction bases not matched to a gene: 9. This CDR3 comprises 16 residues. The CDR3 DNA follows: TGTGCCAGCAGTTTACTTGCTAGCGGGTACAAAGATACGCAGTATTTT. Protein product: CASSLLASGYKDTQYF.

The chain links TRBV28 to TRBJ1-6, with 8 bases fitting TRBD1. Germline CDR1 reads MDHEN; CDR2 reads SYDVKM. Trimming removed 4 bases from V and 7 bases from J; junction bases left unmatched: 6. CDR3 size: 15 residues. CDR3 loop: CASSSGDRRNSPLHF. The DNA of the CDR3 is TGTGCCAGCAGTTCGGGGGACAGGAGAAATTCACCCCTCCACTTT. The whole variable domain, remainder taken from reference TRBV28 and TRBJ1-6, is DVKVTQSSRYLVKRTGEKVFLECVQDMDHENMFWYRQDPGLGLRLIYFSYDVKMKEKGDIPEGYSVSREKKERFSLILESASTNQTSMYLCASSSGDRRNSPLHFGNGTRLTVT.

The chain has TRBV10-3 and TRBJ1-4; tentative D call: TRBD1 (5 bases). V lost 10 bases and J lost 0, with 9 bases in between. The germline V gene has CDR1 ENHRY and CDR2 SYGVKD. This CDR3 spans 13 amino acids. CDR3 sequence: CATRTTTNEKLFF. CDR3 in DNA: TGTGCCACGAGGACAACAACTAATGAAAAACTGTTTTTT.

This chain uses TRBV7-8 with TRBJ2-5; tentatively, D is TRBD1 (5 bases). In germline, CDR1 is SGHVS, CDR2 FQNEAQ. CDR3 length: 14 residues. The V and J ends lost 4 bases and 5 bases respectively, with 14 bases between them. The CDR3 spells CASSSIGVMETQYF. CDR3 DNA: TGTGCCAGCAGCTCCATAGGGGTCATGGAGACCCAGTACTTC.

The chain combines TRBV28 with TRBJ2-1; TRBD1 matches at 9 bases. CDR3 length: 16 residues. Germline trimming cut 1 base from V and 3 bases from J; bases unmatched to any gene: 4. In germline, CDR1 is MDHEN, CDR2 SYDVKM. CDR3 bases: TGTGCCAGCAGTTTATACGGGACAGGGATCTACAATGAGCAGTTCTTC. Protein sequence: CASSLYGTGIYNEQFF.

CDR3 bases: TGTGCCAGCAGCTTAGAAATAGCGGGAGACGACGAGCAGTACTTC. Its translation: CASSLEIAGDDEQYF. The rearrangement joins TRBV7-8 to TRBJ2-7, with 9 bases identical to TRBD2. This CDR3 comprises 15 residues. Losses at the gene ends were 1 base for V and 5 bases for J; bases not matched to a gene: 6. Germline assignment: CDR1 SGHVS and CDR2 FQNEAQ.

The V gene is TRBV18, the J gene TRBJ1-2, with 7 bases fitting TRBD1. V shed 2 bases and J 2 bases; nucleotides not matched to a gene: 2. This CDR3 spans 14 amino acids. The germline V gene encodes CDR1 KGHSH and CDR2 LQKENI. Here the CDR3 DNA reads TGTGCCAGCTCACCAAAGGGACAGAACTATGGCTACACCTTC. This encodes CASSPKGQNYGYTF.

The genes are TRBV28 and TRBJ2-3; no firm D call. V lost 2 bases and J lost 9, with 12 bases in between. CDR1 is MDHEN and CDR2 is SYDVKM in the germline V gene. The CDR3 runs to 13 residues. The CDR3 sequence: CASSLLSPPTQYF. The CDR3 region has the DNA TGTGCCAGCAGTTTACTATCCCCCCCAACGCAGTATTTT.

The chain links TRBV7-2 to TRBJ2-7; 11 nucleotides line up with TRBD2. The germline V gene encodes CDR1 SGHTA and CDR2 FQGNSA. The CDR3 has 15 residues. V was clipped by 1 base and J by 3 bases; unmatched bases: 2. CDR3: CASSLGLAGGYEQYF. In nucleotides, the CDR3 is TGTGCCAGCAGCTTAGGCCTAGCGGGAGGCTACGAGCAGTACTTC.

This clone came up once. In DNA form, the CDR3 reads TGTGCCAGCAGTCCCGACCTAGACAGGGGGAGCTACACCTTC. Amino acid sequence: CASSPDLDRGSYTF. The chain couples TRBV28 to TRBJ1-2; 9 positions match TRBD1. The CDR3 extends over 14 amino acids. V lost 5 bases and J lost 9; bases outside the gene matches: 10. Germline-derived CDR1 and CDR2 are MDHEN and SYDVKM.

V is TRBV7-2 and J is TRBJ2-7; 7 bases map to TRBD2. The junction had 14 bases not matched to a gene; V was cut back by 7 bases and J by 5 bases. The length of the CDR3 is 15 residues. The germline V gene has CDR1 SGHTA and CDR2 FQGNSA. The CDR3 nucleotides read TGTGCCAGCACCCTCGGGCCAGCGGGGTCTAACGAGCAGTACTTC. Its translation is CASTLGPAGSNEQYF.

This CDR3 is CASSVTSAGGMFF. The CDR3 DNA sequence: TGTGCCAGCAGCGTTACCTCGGCGGGAGGGATGTTCTTC. This chain links TRBV9 with TRBJ2-1, with 9 bases matching TRBD2. CDR3 length equals 13 residues. Germline CDR1 is SGDLS and CDR2 is YYNGEE. The V gene end was trimmed by 2 bases and the J gene end by 15 bases; junction bases not matched to a gene: 9. Drawing the rest from reference TRBV9 and TRBJ2-1, the complete variable domain is DSGVTQTPKHLITATGQRVTLRCSPRSGDLSVYWYQQSLDQGLQFLIQYYNGEERAKGNILERFSAQQFPDLHSELNLSSLELGDSALYFCASSVTSAGGMFFGPGTRLTVL.

V usage is TRBV6-6 and J usage is TRBJ2-7; no clear D gene. Per the germline V gene, CDR1 is MNHNY and CDR2 is SVGAGI (reference sequence). This CDR3 is built from 15 residues. V was trimmed by 2 bases and J by 2 bases, leaving 13 bases between them. CDR3 DNA sequence: TGTGCCAGCAGTTACCGCAGTGTCGCGGCCTACGAGCAGTACTTC. Protein sequence: CASSYRSVAAYEQYF.

This clone was picked up a small number of times. The chain employs TRBV28 and TRBJ2-7; D might be TRBD1 (6 bases). CDR1 and CDR2 from the germline V gene are MDHEN and SYDVKM. Deletions cut 2 bases from V and 5 bases from J, with 7 bases between. This CDR3 region has 12 residues. This CDR3 reads CASSLGGDEQYF. CDR3 nucleotides: TGTGCCAGCAGTTTAGGGGGCGACGAGCAGTACTTC.

This chain links TRBV2 with TRBJ1-4, with 12 bases aligning to TRBD1. Per the germline V gene, CDR1 is SNHLY and CDR2 is FYNNEI. The ends lost 6 bases at V and 7 bases at J; junction bases unmatched: 3. The CDR3 consists of 14 residues. DNA for the CDR3: TGTGCCAGCAGGGGGACAGGGGGCGGTGAAAAACTGTTTTTT. Its translation: CASRGTGGGEKLFF.

The genes are TRBV7-2 and TRBJ2-7; 11 bases are shared with TRBD1. From germline, CDR1 is SGHTA and CDR2 FQGNSA. Trimming took 5 bases from V and 2 from J; bases not matched to a gene: 2. The length of the CDR3 is 14 residues. The CDR3 region has the DNA TGTGCCAGCAGCCCGGGACAGGGGGCCTACGAGCAGTACTTC. Its protein is CASSPGQGAYEQYF.

V gene TRBV5-6 combines with J gene TRBJ2-7; D gene uncertain. The CDR3 covers 13 residues. Between the trimmed V and J ends, which lost 1 base and 2 bases, there was a span of 7 bases. Germline V gene data show CDR1 as SGHDT and CDR2 as YYEEEE. The CDR3 DNA is TGTGCCAGCAGCTTGCAGAATACCTACGAGCAGTACTTC. Amino acid sequence: CASSLQNTYEQYF.